These T cell receptor beta chains were read from a single sample in a study of T cells in Graves' hyperthyroidism and ophthalmopathy. TCRdb re-called the multiplex PCR reads through MiXCR, storing one row per CDR3 protein. The table includes tens of thousands of distinct CDR3 sequences, roughly 50% detected once. Material for sequencing was blood. The receptors stem from a woman aged 55-69 years with Graves' ophthalmopathy. The CDR3 runs from the conserved cysteine through the conserved F or W. D genes are given only for firm matches. Size tells how often a clone was seen (once, few, many) or the class of an expanded clone, and some rows leave it out.

j_gene	v_gene	abundance	d_gene	CDR3nt	CDR3aa
TRBJ2-3	TRBV6-5	many	NA	TGTGCCAGCAGTTACCGGATGGGGCTCACAGATACGCAGTATTTT	CASSYRMGLTDTQYF
TRBJ2-4	TRBV4-2	NA	NA	TGTGCCGGCAGCCAAGAGCCCGCTAGGGACATTCAGTACTTC	CAGSQEPARDIQYF
TRBJ2-3	TRBV13	many	TRBD1	TGTGCCAGCAGCTCCTCTACAGACAGGGCGCCGCAGTATTTT	CASSSSTDRAPQYF
TRBJ2-7	TRBV7-6	once	TRBD1	TGTGCCAGCAACTTAGCGCCGGACAGGCCCTACGAGCAGTACTTC	CASNLAPDRPYEQYF
TRBJ1-1	TRBV4-3	many	TRBD1	TGCGCCAGCAGCCGAGGACAGGCGAGCACTGAAGCTTTCTTT	CASSRGQASTEAFF
TRBJ1-4	TRBV5-4	NA	NA	TGTGCCAGCAGCTTGGGCGGGGGGCTCAATGAAAAACTGTTTTTT	CASSLGGGLNEKLFF
TRBJ2-1	TRBV2	medium-sized	TRBD1	TGTGCCAGGGGACAGGGGCCTTACAATGAGCAGTTCTTC	CARGQGPYNEQFF
TRBJ1-2	TRBV11-2	NA	NA	TGTGCCAGTAGCTCAGCAAGTGGGGGCAGAAAAGGCTACACCTTC	CASSSASGGRKGYTF
TRBJ2-2	TRBV7-8	NA	TRBD2	TGTGCCAGCAGCCCGGGACTAGCGGCGAACACCGGGGAGCTGTTTTTT	CASSPGLAANTGELFF
TRBJ2-1	TRBV20-1	NA	TRBD2	TGCAGTGCTAGAGATCGGGCTAGCGGGGCGGAGCTTGGGAATGAGCAGTTCTTC	CSARDRASGAELGNEQFF